One and the same sample provided the 5 T cell receptor beta chains below, sequenced in a study of Ad26.COV2.S vaccination and SARS-CoV-2 variants. TCRdb's copy holds only in-frame clones and misses some; the assay was immunoSEQ multiplex PCR. The sample lists roughly 300,000 clones, about 86% seen once, with roughly 10% in the top ten. Treatment specified: around 19 received Ad26.COV2.S at low or high dose, single or two shots; a few received placebo; per-sample allocation not given. Each sample was drawn 63 days after the first injection (of vaccine or placebo). The sequencing used peripheral blood, collected in a trial of Ad26.COV2.S vaccine versus placebo. These receptors originate from a person aged 18-60 years who received the Ad26.COV2.S COVID-19 vaccine or a placebo.

The chain recombines TRBV6-5 with TRBJ2-7, with 11 bases aligning to TRBD1. V lost 0 bases and J lost 11; bases outside the gene matches: 6. CDR1 MNHEY and CDR2 SVGAGI come from the germline V gene. The CDR3 contains 14 residues. The CDR3 nucleotides read TGTGCCAGCAGTTACTCGAGAGGACAGGGGGCTGAGTACTTC. Its translation: CASSYSRGQGAEYF.

The sample holds one count of this clone. CDR3 in DNA: TGTGCCAGCAGCTTAGGGACAGGGAGGAGCACAGATACGCAGTATTTT. Its protein is CASSLGTGRSTDTQYF. The chain is built from TRBV7-9 and TRBJ2-3, with 8 positions matching TRBD1. Germline assignment: CDR1 SEHNR and CDR2 FQNEAQ (reference sequence). J lost 0 bases, V lost 1 base, and 3 bases had no gene match. This CDR3 region has 16 residues.

This chain joins TRBV2 and TRBJ2-7; D may be TRBD1 (8 bases). Germline V CDR1 and CDR2: SNHLY, FYNNEI. Trimming pared 6 bases from V and 6 bases from J, leaving 18 bases between. This CDR3 has 14 residues. The CDR3 sequence: CASRTGAGVAEQYF. Here the CDR3 DNA reads TGTGCCAGCAGGACAGGGGCGGGGGTGGCCGAGCAGTACTTC. Combining the CDR3 with reference TRBV2 and TRBJ2-7 gives the whole variable domain EPEVTQTPSHQVTQMGQEVILRCVPISNHLYFYWYRQILGQKVEFLVSFYNNEISEKSEIFDDQFSVERPDGSNFTLKIRSTKLEDSAMYFCASRTGAGVAEQYFGPGTRLTVT.

The chain has TRBV11-2 and TRBJ2-1, with 9 bases that match TRBD2. Germline CDR1 SGHAT, CDR2 FQNNGV. The CDR3 has 15 amino acids. The trim removed 3 bases at V and 4 bases at J, leaving 4 bases unmatched. CDR3 coding DNA: TGTGCCAGCAGCTTGAACCTAGCGGGGTACAATGAGCAGTTCTTC. Translation gives CASSLNLAGYNEQFF.

This clone has a single count. V gene TRBV7-6 combines with J gene TRBJ1-6; 7 bases are a match to TRBD1. The CDR3 has 14 amino acids. Germline V gives CDR1 SGHVS, CDR2 FNYEAQ. V shed 4 bases, J shed 9 bases, and the junction held 6 bases outside the gene matches. The CDR3 protein is CASSSRDSRSPLHF. The CDR3 coding sequence is TGTGCCAGCAGCTCCCGGGACAGTCGTTCACCCCTCCACTTT.